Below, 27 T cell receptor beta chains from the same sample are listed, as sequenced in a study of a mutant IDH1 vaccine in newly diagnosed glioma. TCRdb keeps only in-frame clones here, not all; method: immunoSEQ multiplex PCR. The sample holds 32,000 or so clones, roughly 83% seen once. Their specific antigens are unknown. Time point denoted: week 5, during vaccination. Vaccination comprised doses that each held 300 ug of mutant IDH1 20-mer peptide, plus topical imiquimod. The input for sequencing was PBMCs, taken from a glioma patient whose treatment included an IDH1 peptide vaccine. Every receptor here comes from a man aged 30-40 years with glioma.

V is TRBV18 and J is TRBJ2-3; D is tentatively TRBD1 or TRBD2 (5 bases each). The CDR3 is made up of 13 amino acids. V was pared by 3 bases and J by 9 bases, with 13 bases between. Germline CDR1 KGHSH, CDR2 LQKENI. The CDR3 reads CASSPDLRDTQYF. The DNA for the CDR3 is TGTGCCAGCTCACCGGACCTTCGGGACACGCAGTATTTT.

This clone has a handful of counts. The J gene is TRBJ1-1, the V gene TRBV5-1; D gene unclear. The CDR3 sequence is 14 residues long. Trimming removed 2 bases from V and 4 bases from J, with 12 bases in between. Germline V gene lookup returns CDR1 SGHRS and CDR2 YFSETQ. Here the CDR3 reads CASSLGSMGTEAFF. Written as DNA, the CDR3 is TGCGCCAGCAGCTTAGGCAGTATGGGCACTGAAGCTTTCTTT.

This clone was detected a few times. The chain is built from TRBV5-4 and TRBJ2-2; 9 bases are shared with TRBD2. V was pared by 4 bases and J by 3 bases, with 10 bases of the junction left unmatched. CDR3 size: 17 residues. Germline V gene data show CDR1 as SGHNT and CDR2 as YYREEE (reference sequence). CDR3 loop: CASSRDSSGIDTGELFF. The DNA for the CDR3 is TGTGCCAGCAGCCGCGATTCTAGCGGGATTGACACCGGGGAGCTGTTTTTT.

For the CDR3, the DNA is TGTGCCAGCAGCTTAGGAGTAGTTTGGAATGAGCAGTTCTTC. Its protein product is CASSLGVVWNEQFF. This sequence joins TRBV13 and TRBJ2-1, with D uncertain. The germline V and J ends were trimmed by 0 bases and 7 bases, with 10 bases remaining between them. The CDR3 has 14 residues. The germline gives CDR1 PRHDT, CDR2 FYEKMQ (reference sequence).

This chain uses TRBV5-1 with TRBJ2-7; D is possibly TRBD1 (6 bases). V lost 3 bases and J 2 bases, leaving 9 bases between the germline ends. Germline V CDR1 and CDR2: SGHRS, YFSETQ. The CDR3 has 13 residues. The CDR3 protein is CASSSGTTYEQYF. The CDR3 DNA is TGCGCCAGCAGCTCCGGGACAACCTACGAGCAGTACTTC.

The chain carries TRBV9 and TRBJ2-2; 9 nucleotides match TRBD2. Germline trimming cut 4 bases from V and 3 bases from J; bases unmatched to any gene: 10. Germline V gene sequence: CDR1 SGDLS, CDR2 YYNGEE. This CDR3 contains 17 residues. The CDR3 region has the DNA TGTGCCAGCAGCTCCCTGATAGGACTAGCGTACACCGGGGAGCTGTTTTTT. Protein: CASSSLIGLAYTGELFF. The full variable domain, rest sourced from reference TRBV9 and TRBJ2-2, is DSGVTQTPKHLITATGQRVTLRCSPRSGDLSVYWYQQSLDQGLQFLIQYYNGEERAKGNILERFSAQQFPDLHSELNLSSLELGDSALYFCASSSLIGLAYTGELFFGEGSRLTVL.

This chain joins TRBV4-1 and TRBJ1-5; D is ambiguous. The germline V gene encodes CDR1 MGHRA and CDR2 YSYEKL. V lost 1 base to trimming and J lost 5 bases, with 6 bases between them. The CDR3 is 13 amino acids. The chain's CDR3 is CASSQAPDQPQHF. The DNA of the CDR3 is TGCGCCAGCAGCCAAGCACCAGATCAGCCCCAGCATTTT.

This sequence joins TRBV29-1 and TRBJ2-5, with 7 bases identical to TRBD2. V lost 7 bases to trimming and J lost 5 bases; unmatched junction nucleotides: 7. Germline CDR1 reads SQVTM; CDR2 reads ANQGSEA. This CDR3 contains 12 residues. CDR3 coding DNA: TGCAGCGCTGGGGGTAGCGGGGAGACCCAGTACTTC. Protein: CSAGGSGETQYF.

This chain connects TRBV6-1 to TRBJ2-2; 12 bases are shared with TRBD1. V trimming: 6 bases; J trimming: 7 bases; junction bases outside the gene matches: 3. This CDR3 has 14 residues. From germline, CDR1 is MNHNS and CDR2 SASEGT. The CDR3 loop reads CASRGTGGIGELFF. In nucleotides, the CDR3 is TGTGCCAGCAGGGGGACAGGGGGCATCGGGGAGCTGTTTTTT.

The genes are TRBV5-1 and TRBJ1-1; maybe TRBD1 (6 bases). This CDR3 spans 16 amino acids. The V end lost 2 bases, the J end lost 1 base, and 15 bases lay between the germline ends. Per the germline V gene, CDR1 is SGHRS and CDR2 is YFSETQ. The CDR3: CASSFSSGQPNTEAFF. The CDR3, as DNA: TGCGCCAGCAGCTTTTCTAGCGGACAGCCGAACACTGAAGCTTTCTTT.

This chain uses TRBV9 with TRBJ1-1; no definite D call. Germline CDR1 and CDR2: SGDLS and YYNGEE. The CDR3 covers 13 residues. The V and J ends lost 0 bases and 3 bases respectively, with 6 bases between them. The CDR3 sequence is CASSVDQDTEAFF. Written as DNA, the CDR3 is TGTGCCAGCAGCGTAGACCAGGACACTGAAGCTTTCTTT.

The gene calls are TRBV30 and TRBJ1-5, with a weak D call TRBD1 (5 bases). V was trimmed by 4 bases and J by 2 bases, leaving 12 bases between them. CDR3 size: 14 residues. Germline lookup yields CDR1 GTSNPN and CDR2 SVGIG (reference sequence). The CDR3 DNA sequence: TGTGCCTGGAACTCCGGGACGGGCAATCAGCCCCAGCATTTT. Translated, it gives CAWNSGTGNQPQHF.

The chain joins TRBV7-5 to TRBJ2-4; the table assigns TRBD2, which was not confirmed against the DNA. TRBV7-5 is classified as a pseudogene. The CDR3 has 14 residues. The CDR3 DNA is TGTGTCGGACGCTGGGGGAGGGCATGGAACATTCAGTACTTC. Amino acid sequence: CVGRWGRAWNIQYF.

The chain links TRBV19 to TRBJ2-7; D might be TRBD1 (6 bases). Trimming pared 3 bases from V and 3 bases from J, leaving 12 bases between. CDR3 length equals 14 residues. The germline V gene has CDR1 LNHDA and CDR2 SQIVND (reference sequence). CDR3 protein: CASSINREIYEQYF. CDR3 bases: TGTGCCAGTAGTATTAACAGGGAGATCTACGAGCAGTACTTC.

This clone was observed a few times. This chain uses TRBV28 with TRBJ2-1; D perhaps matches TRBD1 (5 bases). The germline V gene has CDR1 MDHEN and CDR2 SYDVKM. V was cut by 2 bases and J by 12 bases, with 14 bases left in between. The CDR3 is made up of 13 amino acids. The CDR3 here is CASSLETVPRQFF. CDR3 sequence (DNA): TGTGCCAGCAGTTTAGAGACAGTCCCCAGGCAGTTCTTC. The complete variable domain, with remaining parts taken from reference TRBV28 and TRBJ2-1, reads DVKVTQSSRYLVKRTGEKVFLECVQDMDHENMFWYRQDPGLGLRLIYFSYDVKMKEKGDIPEGYSVSREKKERFSLILESASTNQTSMYLCASSLETVPRQFFGPGTRLTVL.

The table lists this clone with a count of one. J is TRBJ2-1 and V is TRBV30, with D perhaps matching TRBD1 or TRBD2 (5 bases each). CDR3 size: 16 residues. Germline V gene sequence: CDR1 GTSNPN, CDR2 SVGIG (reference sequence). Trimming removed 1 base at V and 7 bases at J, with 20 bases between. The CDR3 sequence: CAWSEWRTRNGNEQFF. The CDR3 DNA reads TGTGCCTGGAGTGAATGGAGGACAAGGAACGGGAATGAGCAGTTCTTC.

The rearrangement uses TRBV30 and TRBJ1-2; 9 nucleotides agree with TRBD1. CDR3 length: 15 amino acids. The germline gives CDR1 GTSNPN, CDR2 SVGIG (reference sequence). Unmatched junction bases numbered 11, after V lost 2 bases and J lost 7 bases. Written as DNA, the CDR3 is TGTGCCTGGAGTACCGGGACAGGGTTGTATCCTGGCTACACCTTC. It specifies CAWSTGTGLYPGYTF.

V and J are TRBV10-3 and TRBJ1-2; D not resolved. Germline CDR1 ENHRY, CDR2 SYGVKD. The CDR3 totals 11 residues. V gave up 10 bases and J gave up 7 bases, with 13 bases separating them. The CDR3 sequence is CATWGGSGYTF. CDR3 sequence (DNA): TGTGCCACCTGGGGAGGCTCTGGCTACACCTTC.

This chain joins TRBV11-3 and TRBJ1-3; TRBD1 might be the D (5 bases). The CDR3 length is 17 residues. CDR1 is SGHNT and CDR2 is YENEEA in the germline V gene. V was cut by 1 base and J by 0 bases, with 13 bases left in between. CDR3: CASSLGSGDFSGNTIYF. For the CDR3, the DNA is TGTGCCAGCAGCTTAGGATCGGGGGACTTCTCTGGAAACACCATATATTTT.

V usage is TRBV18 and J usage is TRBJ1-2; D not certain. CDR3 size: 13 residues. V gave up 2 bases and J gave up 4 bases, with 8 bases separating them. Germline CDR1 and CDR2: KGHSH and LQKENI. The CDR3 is CASSPGSGYGYTF. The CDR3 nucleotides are TGTGCCAGCTCACCAGGCTCCGGCTATGGCTACACCTTC.

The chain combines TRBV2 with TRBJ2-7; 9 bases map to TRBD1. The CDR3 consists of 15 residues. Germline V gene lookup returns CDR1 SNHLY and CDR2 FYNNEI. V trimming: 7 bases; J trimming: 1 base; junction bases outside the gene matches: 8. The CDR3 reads CASTLTGTGSYEQYF. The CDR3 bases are TGTGCCAGCACCCTCACTGGGACAGGGTCCTACGAGCAGTACTTC.

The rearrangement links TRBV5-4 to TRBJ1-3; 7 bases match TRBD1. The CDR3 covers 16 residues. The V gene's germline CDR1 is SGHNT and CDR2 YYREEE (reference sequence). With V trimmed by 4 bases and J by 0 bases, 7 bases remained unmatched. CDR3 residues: CASSHPGQSSGNTIYF. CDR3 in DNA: TGTGCCAGCAGCCACCCGGGACAGAGCTCTGGAAACACCATATATTTT. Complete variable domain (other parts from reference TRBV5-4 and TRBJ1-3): ETGVTQSPTHLIKTRGQQVTLRCSSQSGHNTVSWYQQALGQGPQFIFQYYREEENGRGNFPPRFSGLQFPNYSSELNVNALELDDSALYLCASSHPGQSSGNTIYFGEGSWLTVV.

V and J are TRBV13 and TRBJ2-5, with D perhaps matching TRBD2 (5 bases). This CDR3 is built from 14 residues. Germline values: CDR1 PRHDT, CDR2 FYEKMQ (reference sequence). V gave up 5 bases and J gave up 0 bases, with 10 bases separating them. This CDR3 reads CASSKDYYQETQYF. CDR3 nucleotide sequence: TGTGCCAGCAGCAAAGACTACTACCAAGAGACCCAGTACTTC.

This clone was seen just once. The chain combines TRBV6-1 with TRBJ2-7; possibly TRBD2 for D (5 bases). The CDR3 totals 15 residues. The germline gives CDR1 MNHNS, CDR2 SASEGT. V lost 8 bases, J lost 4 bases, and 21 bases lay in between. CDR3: CASVEADPRGYEQYF. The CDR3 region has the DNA TGTGCCAGCGTCGAGGCGGACCCACGGGGTTACGAGCAGTACTTC.

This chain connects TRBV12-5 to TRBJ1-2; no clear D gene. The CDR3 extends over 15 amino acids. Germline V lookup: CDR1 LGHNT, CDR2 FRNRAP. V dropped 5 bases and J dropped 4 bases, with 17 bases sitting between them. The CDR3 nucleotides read TGTGCTAGTGGTCACGACACGCGCCCCCTCTATGGCTACACCTTC. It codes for CASGHDTRPLYGYTF.

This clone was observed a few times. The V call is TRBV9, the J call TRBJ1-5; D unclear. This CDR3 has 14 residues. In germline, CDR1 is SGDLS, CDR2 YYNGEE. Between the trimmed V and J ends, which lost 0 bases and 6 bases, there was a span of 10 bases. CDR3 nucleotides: TGTGCCAGCAGCGTAGGGGGTGTAAGTCAGCCCCAGCATTTT. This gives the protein CASSVGGVSQPQHF.

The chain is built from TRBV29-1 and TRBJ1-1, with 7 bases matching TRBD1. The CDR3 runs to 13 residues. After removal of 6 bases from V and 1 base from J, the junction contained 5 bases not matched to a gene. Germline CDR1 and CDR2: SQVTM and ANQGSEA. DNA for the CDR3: TGCAGCGTATCCAGGGGGGGGAACACTGAAGCTTTCTTT. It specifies CSVSRGGNTEAFF.